A single sample gave rise to the 27 T cell receptor beta chains below, sequenced in a study of blood T cells in healthy people across ages. Primed by a sample-barcoded 5' primer and a J-beta primer mix, a second PCR proceeded for about 6 to 11 cycles. TCRdb reprocessed the 5' RACE reads via MiXCR and lists one record per CDR3 protein. The sample yields hundreds of thousands of distinct CDR3 sequences, approximately 21% seen once. The sample consisted of blood. The receptors were sampled from a man aged 65-85 years in good health.

The V gene is TRBV12-3 or TRBV12-4, the J gene TRBJ2-1, with 7 bases aligning to TRBD2. With 3 bases clipped from V and 9 bases from J, the junction kept 2 bases outside the gene matches. The CDR3 is 12 residues long. The CDR3 loop reads CASSFWEGEQFF. CDR3 DNA: TGTGCCAGCAGTTTCTGGGAGGGTGAGCAGTTCTTC.

The chain links TRBV19 to TRBJ2-3, with TRBD2 matching 11 bases. Germline CDR1 reads LNHDA; CDR2 reads SQIVND (reference sequence). V shed 11 bases and J 0 bases; nucleotides not matched to a gene: 7. The CDR3 has 15 amino acids. The CDR3 reads CAGTRTSGSTDTQYF. The CDR3, as DNA: TGTGCCGGTACCAGGACTAGCGGGAGCACAGATACGCAGTATTTT.

This chain uses TRBV20-1 with TRBJ2-1; D possibly uses TRBD1 or TRBD2 (5 bases each). Germline V gene lookup returns CDR1 DFQATT and CDR2 SNEGSKA (reference sequence). CDR3 length equals 11 residues. CDR3 residues: CRPGTMEEQFF. The DNA for the CDR3 is TGCAGGCCAGGGACGATGGAAGAGCAGTTCTTC.

This clonotype has just a few counts. The V call is TRBV10-3, the J call TRBJ2-1; TRBD2 matches 11 bases. J was trimmed by 3 bases and V by 6 bases; bases with no gene match: 4. The CDR3 contains 15 residues. Germline values: CDR1 ENHRY, CDR2 SYGVKD. This CDR3 reads CAIRVTSGSYNEQFF. The CDR3 nucleotides are TGTGCCATCAGGGTTACTAGCGGGAGCTACAATGAGCAGTTCTTC.

Concerning this clonotype itself: One end of the junction does not line up with germline, which may come from a read error. The genes are TRBV12-3 or TRBV12-4 and TRBJ2-5; TRBD2 might be the D (5 bases). The CDR3 consists of 14 residues. The CDR3 region has the DNA TGTGCCAGCAGTTTATCCGGGAACCAAGAGACCCGGTACTTC. Translated: CASSLSGNQETRYF.

This clonotype was seen only a few times. V usage is TRBV5-1 and J usage is TRBJ2-3; the match to TRBD1 covers 7 bases. J gave up 0 bases and V 4 bases, and 5 bases lay outside the gene matches. Germline CDR1 and CDR2: SGHRS and YFSETQ. This CDR3 is built from 15 residues. DNA for the CDR3: TGCGCCAGCAGCACACAGGGGACCAGCACAGATACGCAGTATTTT. Its translation: CASSTQGTSTDTQYF.

To note about this clonotype: Here the CDR3 omits its conserved ending phenylalanine or tryptophan, so a read error is the likely source. This chain connects TRBV29-1 to TRBJ2-3, with D uncertain. The CDR3 is made up of 14 amino acids. The V gene lost 4 bases and the J gene lost 1 base, with 12 bases spanning the gap. Germline lookup yields CDR1 SQVTM and CDR2 ANQGSEA. The CDR3 loop is CSVVGIWGTDTQYL. Here the CDR3 DNA reads TGCAGCGTTGTGGGGATATGGGGCACAGATACGCAGTATCTT.

Only a few counts were recorded for this clonotype. The chain has TRBV7-2 and TRBJ1-2, with D possibly matching TRBD1 (6 bases). V gave up 8 bases and J gave up 2 bases, with 18 bases separating them. CDR1 and CDR2 from the germline V gene are SGHTA and FQGNSA. The length of the CDR3 is 15 residues. The CDR3 region is CASGIGGGVNYGYTF. The CDR3 nucleotides are TGTGCCAGCGGTATTGGGGGGGGCGTAAACTATGGCTACACCTTC.

This clonotype was seen a handful of times. The chain recombines TRBV6-5 with TRBJ1-2; D gene uncertain. Germline assignment: CDR1 MNHEY and CDR2 SVGAGI. Deletions cut 8 bases from V and 4 bases from J, with 11 bases between. This CDR3 comprises 12 residues. The CDR3 DNA reads as TGTGCCAGCCGAGGTTCAAGCTATGGCTACACCTTC. This translates into CASRGSSYGYTF.

The chain is built from TRBV3-1 and TRBJ1-2; possible D gene TRBD1, 6 bases. The V end was cut by 1 base, the J end by 3 bases, with 12 bases between. Germline V CDR1 and CDR2: LGHDT, YNNKEL (reference sequence). The CDR3 runs 15 residues. Here the CDR3 reads CASSQGQADYYGYTF. The CDR3 coding sequence is TGTGCCAGCAGCCAAGGACAGGCAGATTACTATGGCTACACCTTC.

The V gene is TRBV11-2, the J gene TRBJ1-2; D might be TRBD1 (6 bases). This CDR3 is 12 amino acids long. The germline gives CDR1 SGHAT, CDR2 FQNNGV. The ends were cut back, 5 bases at V and 6 bases at J, with 10 bases in the middle. CDR3 region: CASSREGDGYTF. The CDR3 bases are TGTGCCAGCAGCCGTGAGGGGGATGGCTACACCTTC.

The CDR3 nucleotides are TGTGCCAGCAGCCAAGGGGGACTAGCGCTGTCCTACAATGAGCAGTTCTTC. Its translation: CASSQGGLALSYNEQFF. The chain employs TRBV3-1 and TRBJ2-1, with 10 bases fitting TRBD2. V lost 1 base, J lost 1 base, and 4 bases stayed unmatched. CDR1 and CDR2 from the germline V gene are LGHDT and YNNKEL (reference sequence). The CDR3 spans 17 residues.

This clonotype was counted between two and nine times. The V call is TRBV20-1, the J call TRBJ2-4; 9 bases match TRBD2. This CDR3 contains 13 residues. V was pared by 1 base and J by 9 bases, with 4 bases of the junction left unmatched. Germline V gene data show CDR1 as DFQATT and CDR2 as SNEGSKA (reference sequence). This CDR3 is CSARALTSGIQYF. CDR3 in DNA: TGCAGTGCTAGAGCCTTGACTAGCGGCATTCAGTACTTC.

This clonotype was seen only a few times. The chain carries TRBV2 and TRBJ2-1; D gene uncertain. CDR1 is SNHLY and CDR2 is FYNNEI in the germline V gene. This CDR3 has 12 amino acids. Between the trimmed V and J ends, which lost 6 bases and 5 bases, there was a span of 8 bases. The CDR3 DNA reads TGTGCCAGCAGGAACATTAACAATGAGCAGTTCTTC. Translated, it gives CASRNINNEQFF.

Only a few counts were recorded for this clonotype. The chain combines TRBV9 with TRBJ2-5; 15 nucleotides match TRBD2. Losses at the gene ends were 4 bases for V and 2 bases for J; bases not matched to a gene: 9. This CDR3 is built from 18 residues. Per the germline V gene, CDR1 is SGDLS and CDR2 is YYNGEE. The chain's CDR3 is CASSKGLAGGPSQETQYF. The CDR3, as DNA: TGTGCCAGCAGCAAAGGACTAGCGGGGGGGCCTAGTCAAGAGACCCAGTACTTC.

The chain employs TRBV6-1 and TRBJ2-5, with D unresolved. Trimming took off 2 bases at V and 5 bases at J, with 6 bases between the two ends. This CDR3 is built from 12 residues. Germline assignment: CDR1 MNHNS and CDR2 SASEGT. The CDR3 here is CASSERWETQYF. Written as DNA, the CDR3 is TGTGCCAGCAGTGAACGATGGGAGACCCAGTACTTC.

This clonotype was observed at least ten times. The DNA of the CDR3 is TGTGCCAGCAGCCAAAATGTTTACACTGAAGCTTTCTTT. Translation gives CASSQNVYTEAFF. The chain has TRBV14 and TRBJ1-1; D is unclear. The CDR3 contains 13 residues. The V end was cut by 2 bases, the J end by 3 bases, with 7 bases between. Germline V CDR1 and CDR2: SGHDN, FVKESK.

The chain joins TRBV13 to TRBJ1-6; tentatively, D is TRBD1 (5 bases). V was pared by 1 base and J by 7 bases, with 14 bases between. Looked up from germline, CDR1 is PRHDT and CDR2 is FYEKMQ (reference sequence). This CDR3 spans 16 amino acids. The CDR3 DNA reads TGTGCCAGCAGCTTAGAGGGGACTGGGGGGAATTCACCCCTCCACTTT. Residues: CASSLEGTGGNSPLHF.

The chain joins TRBV10-3 to TRBJ2-7, with D hard to call. Trimming removed 3 bases from V and 0 bases from J, with 12 bases in between. The germline gives CDR1 ENHRY, CDR2 SYGVKD. The CDR3 consists of 15 residues. CDR3 residues: CAISDSATTSYEQYF. In DNA, the CDR3 is TGTGCCATCAGTGATTCGGCGACCACCTCCTACGAGCAGTACTTC.

This chain uses TRBV24-1 with TRBJ2-1; TRBD2 matches at 12 bases. The CDR3 contains 13 residues. Germline V lookup: CDR1 KGHDR, CDR2 SFDVKD. With V trimmed by 3 bases and J by 13 bases, 3 bases remained unmatched. The DNA for the CDR3 is TGTGCCACCAGTGATCCGGGACTAGCGGGCCAGTTCTTC. Translation gives CATSDPGLAGQFF.

In this sample, this clonotype turned up a few times. The chain recombines TRBV7-3 with TRBJ1-6; no clear D. The CDR3 sequence is 13 residues long. Trimming stripped 4 bases from V and 7 bases from J, with 8 bases between. The germline CDR1 and CDR2 sequences are SGHTA and FQGTGA. The CDR3 here is CASSYGLNSPLHF. The CDR3 DNA sequence: TGTGCCAGCAGCTATGGGCTGAATTCACCCCTCCACTTT.

This clonotype was detected a few times. The chain is built from TRBV5-1 and TRBJ1-4; D is unresolved. CDR3 length: 20 residues. Germline CDR1 and CDR2: SGHRS and YFSETQ. V lost 2 bases and J lost 0, with 23 bases in between. DNA of the CDR3: TGCGCCAGCAGCTTCACTTACGATATTGGCTTGAGGGCAACTAATGAAAAACTGTTTTTT. It is translated as CASSFTYDIGLRATNEKLFF.

This clonotype has a handful of counts. The germline gene is not matched at one end of the junction; a read error may be the cause. This rearrangement joins TRBV7-2 to TRBJ2-7; D ambiguous. The CDR3 runs 14 residues. Germline V gives CDR1 SGHTA, CDR2 FQGNSA. CDR3 sequence: CASSLQNRLYEQCF. The CDR3 DNA is TGTGCCAGCAGCTTACAGAATCGGCTCTACGAGCAGTGCTTC.

The chain carries TRBV12-3 or TRBV12-4 and TRBJ2-1, with D possibly being TRBD1 (5 bases). Matching the DNA end better, TRBJ2-7 makes the J call doubtful. The CDR3 consists of 14 residues. The CDR3 region is CASSSTEHSYEQYF. CDR3 coding DNA: TGTGCCAGCAGTTCGACAGAACACTCCTACGAGCAGTACTTC.

J is TRBJ1-2 and V is TRBV21-1. TRBV21-1 is described as a pseudogene. This CDR3 contains 15 residues. Written as DNA, the CDR3 is TGTGCCAGCAGCAAGATCAGCAGTTACCTTTATGGCTACACCTTC. Its translation is CASSKISSYLYGYTF.

V gene TRBV12-3 or TRBV12-4 combines with J gene TRBJ1-3; 8 bases agree with TRBD1. The V segment lost 5 bases and the J segment 2 bases; nucleotides outside the gene matches: 5. CDR3 size: 15 residues. This chain's CDR3 is CASSPRTGTGNTIYF. The CDR3 bases are TGTGCCAGCAGTCCACGGACAGGGACTGGAAACACCATATATTTT.

This clonotype has a handful of counts. The chain combines TRBV11-1 with TRBJ1-1; D not certain. CDR3 length: 15 residues. Germline-derived CDR1 and CDR2 are SGHAT and FQDESV (reference sequence). V was trimmed by 5 bases and J by 0 bases, leaving 13 bases between them. For the CDR3, the DNA is TGTGCCAGCAGCCCTGGGCAGACTATGAACACTGAAGCTTTCTTT. This gives the protein CASSPGQTMNTEAFF.